A selection of T cell receptor beta chains follows, all from one sample in a study of radiation and T cells in renal cell carcinoma. The assay was immunoSEQ multiplex PCR, and TCRdb's table has in-frame clones only and misses some. In the table there are around 16,000 clones, roughly 50% of which are singletons. The sequences come from tumor tissue, collected from a patient whose treatment was nephrectomy without radiotherapy. The receptor source for this set is a man in his forties or fifties with renal cell carcinoma. CDR3s include the opening cysteine and the closing phenylalanine or tryptophan. Fields, in order: J gene, V gene, clone size, D gene, CDR3 protein, CDR3 DNA. A D gene is named only where the DNA matches it firmly. The listing skips clone size in some rows; elsewhere it reads once, few, many or a size class.

TRBJ2-7 TRBV28 many TRBD2 CASTPSGGAYEQYF TGTGCCAGCACTCCGAGCGGGGGGGCCTACGAGCAGTACTTC
TRBJ1-3 TRBV27 - - CASSIQGGGNTIYF TGTGCCAGCAGTATCCAGGGCGGTGGAAACACCATATATTTT
TRBJ2-7 TRBV6-1 - - CASALYEQYF TGTGCCAGCGCCCTGTACGAGCAGTACTTC
TRBJ2-2 TRBV6-5 - - CASSYSTRHSTGELFF TGTGCCAGCAGTTACTCGACGCGACATAGCACCGGGGAGCTGTTTTTT
TRBJ2-7 TRBV5-1 - - CASSRTPTYEQYF TGCGCCAGCAGCAGGACACCAACCTACGAGCAGTACTTC
TRBJ2-1 TRBV19 large - CASSIVGGDEQFF TGTGCCAGTAGTATCGTGGGGGGTGATGAGCAGTTCTTC
TRBJ1-1 TRBV4-1 few - CASSFQGLGAGGAFF TGCGCCAGCAGCTTTCAGGGCCTGGGGGCGGGAGGAGCTTTCTTT
TRBJ2-7 TRBV7-6 - - CASSLSPAGAYEQYF TGTGCCAGCAGCTTATCTCCAGCGGGCGCCTACGAGCAGTACTTC
TRBJ2-5 TRBV5-6 - - CASSPSPGGLETQYF TGTGCCAGCAGCCCCTCCCCAGGGGGGTTAGAGACCCAGTACTTC
TRBJ1-1 TRBV5-4 once - CASSHPGNTEAFF TGTGCCAGCAGCCACCCAGGGAACACTGAAGCTTTCTTT
TRBJ2-7 TRBV27 - - CASSYSPGPTASSYEQYF TGTGCCAGCAGTTACTCGCCGGGACCGACTGCAAGCTCCTACGAGCAGTACTTC
TRBJ1-2 TRBV30 medium-sized - CAWKRTELYGYTF TGTGCCTGGAAGAGGACAGAGCTTTATGGCTACACCTTC
TRBJ2-3 TRBV4-1 few TRBD2 CASSQVGSTGGPGDTQYF TGCGCCAGCAGCCAAGTCGGGTCCACGGGGGGGCCAGGGGATACGCAGTATTTT
TRBJ2-6 TRBV5-1 - - CASSLAGANVLTF TGCGCCAGCAGCTTGGCCGGGGCCAACGTCCTGACTTTC
TRBJ2-4 TRBV6-6 once - CASSDMGAKNIQYF TGTGCCAGCAGTGACATGGGTGCCAAAAACATTCAGTACTTC
TRBJ2-1 TRBV7-2 - - CASSLGGSSNEQFF TGTGCCAGCAGCTTAGGTGGGTCTTCCAATGAGCAGTTCTTC
TRBJ1-2 TRBV28 - TRBD1 CASIAQGSRYGYTF TGTGCCAGCATCGCACAGGGGTCGCGCTATGGCTACACCTTC
TRBJ1-3 TRBV18 - - CASSPNQNRLNSGNTIYF TGTGCCAGCTCACCAAACCAAAACAGACTTAACTCTGGAAACACCATATATTTT
TRBJ2-1 TRBV7-8 few TRBD1 CASSRNIGTGVKDEQFF TGTGCCAGCAGTCGGAATATCGGGACAGGGGTTAAGGATGAGCAGTTCTTC
TRBJ2-2 TRBV5-6 once - CASSLVFSWSANTGELFF TGTGCCAGCAGCTTGGTATTTTCGTGGTCCGCGAACACCGGGGAGCTGTTTTTT
TRBJ2-1 TRBV10-3 - TRBD1 CAISGDREGVNEQFF TGTGCCATCAGTGGCGACAGGGAAGGGGTCAATGAGCAGTTCTTC
TRBJ2-1 TRBV5-1 - - CASSLVSTSNEQFF TGCGCCAGCAGCTTGGTTTCCACATCCAATGAGCAGTTCTTC
TRBJ2-1 TRBV15 - TRBD2 CATSREDPGRGKKNEQFF TGTGCCACCAGCAGAGAGGACCCCGGGAGGGGGAAGAAGAATGAGCAGTTCTTC
TRBJ2-7 TRBV4-3 - TRBD1 CASSQDPSGTGRYEQYF TGCGCCAGCAGCCAAGATCCTTCGGGGACAGGGAGGTACGAGCAGTACTTC
TRBJ2-7 TRBV10-1 - TRBD1 CASSEFGTGPREQYF TGCGCCAGCAGTGAGTTTGGGACAGGGCCTCGGGAGCAGTACTTC
TRBJ2-1 TRBV2 - TRBD2 CASSEGGGAWNEQFF TGTGCCAGCAGTGAAGGCGGGGGGGCATGGAATGAGCAGTTCTTC
TRBJ1-5 TRBV4-1 - - CASSQDLGQPQHF TGCGCCAGCAGCCAAGATCTGGGACAGCCCCAGCATTTT
TRBJ2-7 TRBV5-1 - - CASSLDRFSYEQYF TGCGCCAGCAGCTTGGACCGGTTCTCCTACGAGCAGTACTTC
TRBJ1-6 TRBV4-3 medium-sized - CASSQAGRESSPLHF TGCGCCAGCAGCCAAGCGGGACGAGAAAGTTCACCCCTCCACTTT
TRBJ2-7 TRBV2 - - CASIKGNYEQYF TGTGCCAGCATCAAGGGTAACTACGAGCAGTACTTC
TRBJ2-2 TRBV7-2 - TRBD1 CASSTRQGATGELFF TGTGCCAGCAGCACCCGACAGGGGGCGACCGGGGAGCTGTTTTTT
TRBJ1-1 TRBV2 - - CASSELNTEAFF TGTGCCAGCAGTGAACTCAACACTGAAGCTTTCTTT
TRBJ2-2 TRBV2 - TRBD2 CASDPSGVNTGELFF TGTGCGAGCGACCCTAGCGGGGTCAACACCGGGGAGCTGTTTTTT
TRBJ1-4 TRBV5-6 once TRBD1 CASSWGQGFTTNEKLFF TGTGCCAGCAGCTGGGGACAGGGCTTTACAACTAATGAAAAACTGTTTTTT
TRBJ1-2 TRBV28 - TRBD1 CASSLLGTDYGYTF TGTGCCAGCAGTTTACTTGGGACAGACTATGGCTACACCTTC
TRBJ1-3 TRBV19 few - CASYRASGNTIYF TGTGCCAGTTACAGGGCCTCTGGAAACACCATATATTTT
TRBJ1-6 TRBV6-5 few - CASSYSRLGGPLHF TGTGCCAGCAGTTACTCGAGACTGGGGGGACCCCTCCACTTT
TRBJ1-2 TRBV2 - - CASSEPGLLRGYTF TGTGCCAGCAGTGAACCCGGCCTGTTACGCGGCTACACCTTC
TRBJ2-7 TRBV11-3 - TRBD2 CASSLSSSSGSYEQYF TGTGCCAGCAGCTTATCCTCATCTAGCGGGAGCTACGAGCAGTACTTC
TRBJ1-4 TRBV6-5 many - CASSNHRATNEKLFF TGTGCCAGCAGTAACCACAGGGCAACTAATGAAAAACTGTTTTTT
TRBJ1-4 TRBV9 - - CASSDGQGSEKLFF TGTGCCAGCAGCGACGGGCAGGGCAGCGAAAAACTGTTTTTT
TRBJ2-7 TRBV6-1 - - CASSNPGNPLYEQYF TGTGCCAGCAGTAATCCAGGAAACCCCCTCTACGAGCAGTACTTC
TRBJ2-3 TRBV5-1 - TRBD2 CASSLGSSGFRDTQYF TGCGCCAGCAGCTTGGGGTCTAGCGGCTTTCGGGATACGCAGTATTTT
TRBJ2-1 TRBV10-3 few - CAISESIEGSYNEQFF TGTGCCATCAGTGAGTCGATAGAGGGATCCTACAATGAGCAGTTCTTC
TRBJ2-1 TRBV19 - TRBD1 CASSIRDRVDEQFF TGTGCCAGTAGTATTCGGGACAGGGTTGATGAGCAGTTCTTC
TRBJ1-1 TRBV4-3 - - CASSQNPGLWPTEAFF TGCGCCAGCAGCCAAAATCCGGGATTGTGGCCCACTGAAGCTTTCTTT
TRBJ1-2 TRBV27 - TRBD1 CASSPTGAVYGYTF TGTGCCAGCAGCCCTACAGGGGCGGTCTATGGCTACACCTTC
TRBJ2-2 TRBV2 few - CASRRDPGTGELFF TGTGCCAGCAGACGGGACCCGGGTACCGGGGAGCTGTTTTTT